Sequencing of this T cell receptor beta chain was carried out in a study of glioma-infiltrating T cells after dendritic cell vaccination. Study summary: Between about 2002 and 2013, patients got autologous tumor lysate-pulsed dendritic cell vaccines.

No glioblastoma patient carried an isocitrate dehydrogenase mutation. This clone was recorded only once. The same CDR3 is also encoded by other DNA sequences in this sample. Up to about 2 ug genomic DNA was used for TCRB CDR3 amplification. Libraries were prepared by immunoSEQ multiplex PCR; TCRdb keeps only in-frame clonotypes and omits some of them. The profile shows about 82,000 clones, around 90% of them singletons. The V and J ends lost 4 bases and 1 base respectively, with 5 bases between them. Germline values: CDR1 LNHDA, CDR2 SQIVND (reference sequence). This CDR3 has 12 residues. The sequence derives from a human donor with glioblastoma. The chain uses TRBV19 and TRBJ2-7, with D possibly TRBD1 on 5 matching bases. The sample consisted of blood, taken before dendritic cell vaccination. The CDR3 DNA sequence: TGTGCCAGTAGTACAGGGTCCTACGAGCAGTACTTC. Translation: CASSTGSYEQYF.